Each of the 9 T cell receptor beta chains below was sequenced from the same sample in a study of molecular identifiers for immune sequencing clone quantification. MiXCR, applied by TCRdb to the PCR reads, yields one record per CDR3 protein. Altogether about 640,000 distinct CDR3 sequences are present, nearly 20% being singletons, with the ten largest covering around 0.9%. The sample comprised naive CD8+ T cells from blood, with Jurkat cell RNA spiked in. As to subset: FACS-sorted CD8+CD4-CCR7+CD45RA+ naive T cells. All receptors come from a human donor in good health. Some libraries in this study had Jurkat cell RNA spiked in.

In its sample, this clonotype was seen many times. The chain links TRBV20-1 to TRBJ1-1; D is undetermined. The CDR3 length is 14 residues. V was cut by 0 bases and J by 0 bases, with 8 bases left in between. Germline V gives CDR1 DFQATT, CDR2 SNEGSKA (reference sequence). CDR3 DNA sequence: TGCAGTGCTAGAGATGAACAGTTGAACACTGAAGCTTTCTTT. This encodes CSARDEQLNTEAFF.

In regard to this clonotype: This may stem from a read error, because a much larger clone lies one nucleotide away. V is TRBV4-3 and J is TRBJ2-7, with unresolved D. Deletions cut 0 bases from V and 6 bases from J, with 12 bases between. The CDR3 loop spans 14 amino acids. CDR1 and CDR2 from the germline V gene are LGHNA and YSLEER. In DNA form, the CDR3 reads TGCGCCAGCAGCCAAGATATAGGCGGCTGCGAGCAGTACTTC. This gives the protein CASSQDIGGCEQYF.

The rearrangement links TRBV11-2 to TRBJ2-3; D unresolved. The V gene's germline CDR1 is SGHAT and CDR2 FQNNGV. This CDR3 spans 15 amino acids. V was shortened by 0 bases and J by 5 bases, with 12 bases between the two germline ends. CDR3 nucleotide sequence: TGTGCCAGCAGCTTAGATAGTCTCAGAGGAGATACGCAGTATTTT. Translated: CASSLDSLRGDTQYF.

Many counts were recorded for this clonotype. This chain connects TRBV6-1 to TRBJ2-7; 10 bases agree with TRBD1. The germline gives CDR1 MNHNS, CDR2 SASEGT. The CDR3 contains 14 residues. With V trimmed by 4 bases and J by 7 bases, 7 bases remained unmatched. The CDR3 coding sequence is TGTGCCAGCAGTGCTACCGGGACAGGGGATGAGCAGTACTTC. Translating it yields CASSATGTGDEQYF.

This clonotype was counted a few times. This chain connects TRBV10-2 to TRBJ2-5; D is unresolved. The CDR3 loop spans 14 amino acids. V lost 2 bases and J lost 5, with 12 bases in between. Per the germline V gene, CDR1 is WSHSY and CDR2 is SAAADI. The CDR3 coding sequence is TGCGCCAGCAGTGAGAGTATTATCTCGGAGACCCAGTACTTC. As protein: CASSESIISETQYF.

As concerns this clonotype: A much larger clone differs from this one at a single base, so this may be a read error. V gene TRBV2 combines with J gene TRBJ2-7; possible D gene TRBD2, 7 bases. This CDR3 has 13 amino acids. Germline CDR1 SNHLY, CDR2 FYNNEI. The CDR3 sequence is CASSGQPSGERYF. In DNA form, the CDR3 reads TGTGCCAGCAGCGGACAGCCGAGCGGGGAGCGGTACTTC.

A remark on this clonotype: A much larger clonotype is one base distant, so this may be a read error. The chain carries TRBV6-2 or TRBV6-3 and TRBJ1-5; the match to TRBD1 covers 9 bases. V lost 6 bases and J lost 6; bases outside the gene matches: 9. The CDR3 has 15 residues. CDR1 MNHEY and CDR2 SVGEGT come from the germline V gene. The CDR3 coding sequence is TGTGCCAGCAGACCGGACAGGGGTCGGCTTCAGCCCCAGCATTTT. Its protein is CASRPDRGRLQPQHF.

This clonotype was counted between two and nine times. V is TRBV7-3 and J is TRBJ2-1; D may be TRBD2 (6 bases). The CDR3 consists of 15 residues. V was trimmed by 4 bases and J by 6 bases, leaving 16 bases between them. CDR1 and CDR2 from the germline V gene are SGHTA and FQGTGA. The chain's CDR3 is CASSSLGGARNEQFF. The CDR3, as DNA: TGTGCCAGCAGCTCCCTCGGGGGAGCGCGCAATGAGCAGTTCTTC.

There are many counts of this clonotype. The CDR3 spells CASSQDRRGLRNEQFF. The CDR3, as DNA: TGCGCCAGCAGCCAAGATCGCAGGGGCCTGAGGAATGAGCAGTTCTTC. This chain links TRBV4-3 with TRBJ2-1; tentatively, D is TRBD1 (6 bases). CDR1 and CDR2 (germline): LGHNA, YSLEER. Trimming took 0 bases from V and 7 from J, leaving 16 bases between them. This CDR3 spans 16 amino acids.